One T cell receptor (beta chain) is described in this entry. An end of the junction does not agree with germline; a read error may underlie this. There are 15 residues in the CDR3. Germline assignment: CDR1 SSHAT and CDR2 FNYEAQ (reference sequence). TCRdb keeps only in-frame clones here, not all; method: immunoSEQ multiplex PCR. Counted here are approximately 230,000 clones, approximately 91% occurring once; the ten biggest clones make up around 2.2%. This sample is part of a study of blood T cell repertoires in COVID-19. Specimen: peripheral blood. The chain links TRBV7-7 to TRBJ2-1, with 13 bases aligning to TRBD2. The clonotype comes from a woman aged 40 to 55 who had recovered from COVID-19. DNA of the CDR3: TGTGCTAGCAGCTTCGGACTAGCGGGAGCATCGGAGCAGTTCTTC. As protein: CASSFGLAGASEQFF.